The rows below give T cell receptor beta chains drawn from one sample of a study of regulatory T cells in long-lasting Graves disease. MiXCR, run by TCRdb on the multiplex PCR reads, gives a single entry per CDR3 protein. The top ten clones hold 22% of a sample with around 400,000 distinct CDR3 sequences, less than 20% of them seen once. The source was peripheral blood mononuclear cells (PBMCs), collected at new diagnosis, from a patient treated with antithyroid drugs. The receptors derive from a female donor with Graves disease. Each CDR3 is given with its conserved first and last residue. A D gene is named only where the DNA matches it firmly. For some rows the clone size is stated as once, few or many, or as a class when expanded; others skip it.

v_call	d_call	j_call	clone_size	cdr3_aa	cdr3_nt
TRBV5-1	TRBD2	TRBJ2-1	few	CASCRTSGIRGVGHEQFF	TGCGCCAGCTGCCGGACTAGCGGGATTCGCGGAGTTGGCCATGAGCAGTTCTTC
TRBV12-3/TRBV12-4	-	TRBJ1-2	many	CASSFGTQVNLYGYTF	TGTGCCAGCAGTTTCGGGACTCAGGTGAACCTCTATGGCTACACCTTC
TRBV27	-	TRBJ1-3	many	CASSLSVGIGNTIYF	TGTGCCAGCAGTTTATCCGTGGGCATCGGAAACACCATATATTTT
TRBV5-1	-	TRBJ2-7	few	CASSLNLIGVYEQYF	TGCGCCAGCAGCTTGAATTTAATAGGCGTCTACGAGCAGTACTTC
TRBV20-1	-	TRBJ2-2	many	CSASPVGGRNTGELFF	TGCAGTGCTAGCCCCGTCGGGGGGCGTAACACCGGGGAGCTGTTTTTT
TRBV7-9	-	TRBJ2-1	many	CASAPSLSSYNEQFF	TGTGCCAGCGCCCCTAGCCTGAGCTCCTACAATGAGCAGTTCTTC
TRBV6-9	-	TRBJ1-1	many	CASSYTLNTEAFF	TGTGCCAGCAGTTATACCCTGAACACTGAAGCTTTCTTT
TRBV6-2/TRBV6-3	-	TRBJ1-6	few	CASRFGLRYNSPLHF	TGTGCCAGCAGGTTCGGACTGAGATATAATTCACCCCTCCACTTT
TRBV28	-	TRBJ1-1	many	CASSSSHRRNTEAFF	TGTGCCAGCAGTTCATCCCACCGACGGAACACTGAAGCTTTCTTT
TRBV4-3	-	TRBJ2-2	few	CASSQPRDTHTGELFF	TGCGCCAGCAGCCAACCCCGGGACACCCACACCGGGGAGCTGTTTTTT
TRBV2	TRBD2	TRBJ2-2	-	CASSLGTSGSNTGELFF	TGTGCCAGCAGCCTAGGGACTAGCGGTTCGAACACCGGGGAGCTGTTTTTT
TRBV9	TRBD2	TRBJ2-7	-	CASSVSAGGSVEQYF	TGTGCCAGCAGCGTAAGTGCGGGAGGTTCAGTCGAGCAGTACTTC
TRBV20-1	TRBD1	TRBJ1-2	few	CSAPSTPGQVF	TGCAGTGCTCCGTCAACGCCGGGACAGGTCTTC
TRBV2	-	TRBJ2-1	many	CASSEAPSEANEQFF	TGTGCCAGCAGTGAAGCGCCGAGCGAGGCCAATGAGCAGTTCTTC
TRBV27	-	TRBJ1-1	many	CASSWRRERAKAFF	TGTGCCAGCAGTTGGCGCAGGGAAAGGGCCAAAGCTTTCTTT
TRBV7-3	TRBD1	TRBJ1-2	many	CASSLHGGTDYGYTF	TGTGCCAGCAGCCTCCACGGAGGGACAGACTATGGCTACACCTTC
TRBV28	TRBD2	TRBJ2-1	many	CASSSGLAGGNEQFF	TGTGCCAGCAGTTCCGGACTAGCGGGAGGGAATGAGCAGTTCTTC
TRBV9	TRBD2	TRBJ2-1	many	CASSVSFEAGGAYNEQFF	TGTGCCAGCAGCGTATCCTTTGAAGCGGGGGGGGCCTACAATGAGCAGTTCTTC
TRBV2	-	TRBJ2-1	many	CASSGQGDEQFF	TGTGCCAGCAGTGGACAAGGGGATGAGCAGTTCTTC
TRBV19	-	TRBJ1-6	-	CASSIQGLNSPLHF	TGTGCCAGTAGTATTCAGGGGCTCAATTCACCCCTCCACTTT
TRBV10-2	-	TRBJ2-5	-	CASSVGVAETQYF	TGCGCCAGCAGTGTAGGTGTCGCGGAGACCCAGTACTTC
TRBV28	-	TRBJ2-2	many	CASSLRVNGELFF	TGTGCCAGCAGTTTACGGGTCAACGGGGAGCTGTTTTTT